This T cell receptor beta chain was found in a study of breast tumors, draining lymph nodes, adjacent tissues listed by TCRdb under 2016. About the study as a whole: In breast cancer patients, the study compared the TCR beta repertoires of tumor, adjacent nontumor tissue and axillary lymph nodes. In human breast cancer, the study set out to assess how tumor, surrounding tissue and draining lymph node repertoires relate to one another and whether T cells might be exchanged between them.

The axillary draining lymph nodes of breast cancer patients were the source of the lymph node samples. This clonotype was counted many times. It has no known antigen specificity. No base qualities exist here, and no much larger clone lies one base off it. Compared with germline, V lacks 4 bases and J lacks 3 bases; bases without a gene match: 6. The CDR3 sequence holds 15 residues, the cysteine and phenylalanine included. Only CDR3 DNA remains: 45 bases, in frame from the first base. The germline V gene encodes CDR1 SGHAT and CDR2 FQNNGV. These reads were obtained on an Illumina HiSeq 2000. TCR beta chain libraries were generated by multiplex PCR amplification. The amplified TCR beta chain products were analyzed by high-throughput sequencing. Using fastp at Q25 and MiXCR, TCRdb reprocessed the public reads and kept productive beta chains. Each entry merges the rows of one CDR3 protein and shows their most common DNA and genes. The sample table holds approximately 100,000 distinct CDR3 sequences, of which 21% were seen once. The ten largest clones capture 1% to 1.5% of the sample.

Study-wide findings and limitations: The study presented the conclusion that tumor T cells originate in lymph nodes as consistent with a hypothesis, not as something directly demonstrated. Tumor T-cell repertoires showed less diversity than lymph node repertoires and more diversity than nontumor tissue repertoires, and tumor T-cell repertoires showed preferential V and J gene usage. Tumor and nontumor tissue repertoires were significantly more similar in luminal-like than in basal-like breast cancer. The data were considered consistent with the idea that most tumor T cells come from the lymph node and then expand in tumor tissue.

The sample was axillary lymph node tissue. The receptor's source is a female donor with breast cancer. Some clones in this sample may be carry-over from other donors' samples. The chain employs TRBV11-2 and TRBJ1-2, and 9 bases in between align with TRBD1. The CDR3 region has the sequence CASSSGTGRHYGYTF. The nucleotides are TGTGCCAGCAGCTCCGGGACAGGGCGACACTATGGCTACACCTTC.